A single sample is the source of the 21 T cell receptor beta chains below, sequenced in a study of T-cell memory formation after mild COVID-19. TCRdb called the 5' RACE reads again in MiXCR, with one record for every CDR3 protein. Found here are just over 350,000 distinct CDR3 sequences, roughly 14% of them singletons; the top ten hold roughly 22%. The material sequenced was PBMCs or a T cell subset sorted from them (not recorded which). The receptors shown here come from a man younger than 30 who had mild COVID-19 (a few samples of this study predate the infection). Cell type and time point are not known.

The V and J genes are TRBV7-2 and TRBJ2-3, with 11 bases matching TRBD2. Germline CDR1 and CDR2: SGHTA and FQGNSA. J gave up 0 bases and V 0 bases, and 8 bases lay outside the gene matches. This CDR3 comprises 19 residues. Written as DNA, the CDR3 is TGTGCCAGCAGCTTAGCGGGTAGCGGGGGGGCCCGGAGCACAGATACGCAGTATTTT. Translating it yields CASSLAGSGGARSTDTQYF.

In its sample, this clonotype was seen a few times. The chain couples TRBV3-1 to TRBJ2-3; D is unclear. Germline CDR1 and CDR2: LGHDT and YNNKEL (reference sequence). Trimming pared 5 bases from V and 0 bases from J, leaving 9 bases between. This CDR3 has 14 amino acids. This CDR3 reads CASSSPKSTDTQYF. As DNA, the CDR3 is TGTGCCAGCAGCTCACCGAAAAGCACAGATACGCAGTATTTT.

The chain joins TRBV12-3 or TRBV12-4 to TRBJ2-3; 8 bases are a match to TRBD1. Germline trimming cut 6 bases from V and 3 bases from J; bases unmatched to any gene: 8. The CDR3 is 15 amino acids. CDR3 in DNA: TGTGCCAGCAGCTGGGGACAGGCTAGAACAGATACGCAGTATTTT. Protein sequence: CASSWGQARTDTQYF.

This clonotype turned up a few times. In nucleotides, the CDR3 is TGTGCCAGCAGTGAATATACGGGAGCTGGGGCCAACGTCCTGACTTTC. It translates to CASSEYTGAGANVLTF. The V and J genes are TRBV25-1 and TRBJ2-6; tentatively, D is TRBD2 (6 bases). This CDR3 region has 16 residues. Trimming shortened V by 0 bases and J by 2 bases, and 8 bases separated the two germline ends. Looked up from germline, CDR1 is MGHDK and CDR2 is SYGVNS. Variable domain in full (rest from reference TRBV25-1 and TRBJ2-6): EADIYQTPRYLVIGTGKKITLECSQTMGHDKMYWYQQDPGMELHLIHYSYGVNSTEKGDLSSESTVSRIRTEHFPLTLESARPSHTSQYLCASSEYTGAGANVLTFGAGSRLTVL.

The genes are TRBV19 and TRBJ2-1; D remains ambiguous. The length of the CDR3 is 13 residues. Germline loops: CDR1 LNHDA, CDR2 SQIVND (reference sequence). Trimming cost V 1 base and J 12 bases, with 13 bases left between them. The CDR3 coding sequence is TGTGCCAGTAGTATAGGAGCCGGCGATTTGCAGTTCTTC. It is translated as CASSIGAGDLQFF.

The rearrangement joins TRBV7-2 to TRBJ2-3; 8 bases line up with TRBD2. Germline-derived CDR1 and CDR2 are SGHTA and FQGNSA. Unmatched junction bases numbered 7, after V lost 2 bases and J lost 6 bases. This CDR3 contains 15 residues. CDR3: CASSLKASGWDTQYF. The CDR3 coding sequence is TGTGCCAGCAGCTTAAAGGCTAGCGGGTGGGATACGCAGTATTTT.

The sample holds many counts of this clonotype. J is TRBJ2-3 and V is TRBV6-1; possibly TRBD1 for D (6 bases). The CDR3 length is 14 residues. CDR1 MNHNS and CDR2 SASEGT come from the germline V gene. Trimming took off 8 bases at V and 1 base at J, with 13 bases between the two ends. As DNA, the CDR3 is TGTGCCAGCTTATGGAACAGGGGCACAGATACGCAGTATTTT. As protein: CASLWNRGTDTQYF.

V and J are TRBV29-1 and TRBJ2-1; D not resolved. This CDR3 comprises 9 residues. CDR1 is SQVTM and CDR2 is ANQGSEA in the germline V gene. Trimming stripped 4 bases from V and 9 bases from J, with 4 bases between. CDR3 loop: CSVAGEQFF. The DNA for the CDR3 is TGCAGCGTTGCTGGTGAGCAGTTCTTC.

This clonotype was found many times. V and J are TRBV12-3 or TRBV12-4 and TRBJ2-2, with D uncertain. CDR3 length: 14 amino acids. Trimming took off 9 bases at V and 0 bases at J, with 11 bases between the two ends. The CDR3 sequence: CASERSTNTGELFF. For the CDR3, the DNA is TGTGCCAGTGAGAGGTCCACGAACACCGGGGAGCTGTTTTTT.

CDR3 loop: CASSLEGVGANVLTF. The CDR3 DNA sequence: TGCGCCAGCAGCTTGGAGGGGGTTGGGGCCAACGTCCTGACTTTC. The V and J genes are TRBV5-1 and TRBJ2-6, with TRBD1 as a possible D gene (6 bases). V lost 0 bases and J 3 bases, leaving 7 bases between the germline ends. The CDR3 is 15 residues long. Per germline, CDR1 SGHRS and CDR2 YFSETQ. Full variable domain (rest looked up from reference TRBV5-1 and TRBJ2-6): KAGVTQTPRYLIKTRGQQVTLSCSPISGHRSVSWYQQTPGQGLQFLFEYFSETQRNKGNFPGRFSGRQFSNSRSEMNVSTLELGDSALYLCASSLEGVGANVLTFGAGSRLTVL.

The CDR3 DNA reads as TGTGCCAGCAGCCCAGGGCAGGGCAAGGAGGGGACCCAGTACTTC. Protein product: CASSPGQGKEGTQYF. This chain links TRBV7-9 with TRBJ2-5, with D possibly TRBD2 on 6 matching bases. CDR1 SEHNR and CDR2 FQNEAQ come from the germline V gene (reference sequence). This CDR3 has 15 residues. Trimming pared 5 bases from V and 7 bases from J, leaving 20 bases between.

V and J are TRBV5-1 and TRBJ2-5; D unclear. CDR1 and CDR2 from the germline V gene are SGHRS and YFSETQ. The CDR3 covers 15 residues. Trimming pared 0 bases from V and 5 bases from J, leaving 14 bases between. This CDR3 is CASSLVDSGWETQYF. Here the CDR3 DNA reads TGCGCCAGCAGCTTGGTCGACTCCGGGTGGGAGACCCAGTACTTC.

This clonotype came up a few times. The J gene is TRBJ1-1, the V gene TRBV5-1; no firm D call. Germline V gene sequence: CDR1 SGHRS, CDR2 YFSETQ. Trimming pared 4 bases from V and 2 bases from J, leaving 6 bases between. CDR3 size: 12 residues. CDR3 in amino acids: CASSAANTEAFF. In DNA form, the CDR3 reads TGCGCCAGCAGCGCAGCCAACACTGAAGCTTTCTTT.

This clonotype was counted many times. The chain's CDR3 is CASSYRDRAYEQYF. The CDR3, as DNA: TGTGCCAGCAGCTACCGGGACAGGGCGTACGAGCAGTACTTC. V gene TRBV12-3 or TRBV12-4 combines with J gene TRBJ2-7; 9 bases agree with TRBD1. V shed 6 bases, J shed 4 bases, and the junction held 7 bases outside the gene matches. The CDR3 totals 14 residues.

The chain recombines TRBV3-1 with TRBJ2-3, with 7 bases matching TRBD2. The CDR3 loop spans 13 amino acids. Unmatched junction bases numbered 4, after V lost 4 bases and J lost 6 bases. Germline CDR1 is LGHDT and CDR2 is YNNKEL (reference sequence). For the CDR3, the DNA is TGTGCCAGCAGCCCGTGGGGGGGGGATACGCAGTATTTT. Amino acid sequence: CASSPWGGDTQYF.

The V call is TRBV7-2, the J call TRBJ2-1; the D gene could be TRBD1 or TRBD2 (5 bases each). CDR1 is SGHTA and CDR2 is FQGNSA in the germline V gene. V gave up 8 bases and J gave up 6 bases, with 11 bases separating them. The length of the CDR3 is 12 residues. CDR3 bases: TGTGCCAGCGATACTAGGGGCAATGAGCAGTTCTTC. This encodes CASDTRGNEQFF.

This clonotype has more than one count but fewer than ten. The chain joins TRBV7-6 to TRBJ1-2; 11 positions match TRBD1. J gave up 8 bases and V 5 bases, and 4 bases lay outside the gene matches. The CDR3 spans 13 residues. From germline, CDR1 is SGHVS and CDR2 FNYEAQ. DNA for the CDR3: TGTGCCAGCAGCCTGGACAGGGGGCAGGGCTACACCTTC. Protein sequence: CASSLDRGQGYTF.

Only a few counts were recorded for this clonotype. The rearrangement links TRBV7-2 to TRBJ2-1, with 10 positions matching TRBD1. The V gene's germline CDR1 is SGHTA and CDR2 FQGNSA. The V segment lost 8 bases and the J segment 10 bases; nucleotides outside the gene matches: 17. This CDR3 comprises 16 residues. The CDR3 nucleotides read TGTGCCAGCTATTACACCGGGGGACAGGGGTCGGAAGAGCAGTTCTTC. Translating it yields CASYYTGGQGSEEQFF.

In this sample, this clonotype turned up a few times. V gene TRBV5-1 combines with J gene TRBJ1-1; 7 nucleotides agree with TRBD1. The CDR3 runs 14 residues. From germline, CDR1 is SGHRS and CDR2 YFSETQ. The V segment lost 4 bases and the J segment 3 bases; nucleotides outside the gene matches: 6. The CDR3 here is CASSHRGGDTEAFF. In nucleotides, the CDR3 is TGCGCCAGCAGCCACAGGGGCGGAGACACTGAAGCTTTCTTT.

DNA for the CDR3: TGTGCCAGCAGCTTGAATTCGGTGGATGGCTACACCTTC. It yields the protein CASSLNSVDGYTF. This sequence joins TRBV5-6 and TRBJ1-2; D gene uncertain. Trimming took off 1 base at V and 6 bases at J, with 10 bases between the two ends. There are 13 residues in the CDR3. Germline V lookup: CDR1 SGHDT, CDR2 YYEEEE.

This clonotype was observed a handful of times. The chain has TRBV30 and TRBJ2-3; TRBD1 is a possible D gene (6 bases). Between the trimmed V and J ends, which lost 3 bases and 3 bases, there was a span of 16 bases. The CDR3 has 15 amino acids. Germline V CDR1 and CDR2: GTSNPN, SVGIG (reference sequence). The CDR3 coding sequence is TGTGCCTGGAGCCGAGGGACATCAGGGACAGATACGCAGTATTTT. Translating it yields CAWSRGTSGTDTQYF.